This is a list of T cell receptor beta chains from one sample in a study of cytomegalovirus exposure and HLA in healthy donors. Measured with immunoSEQ multiplex PCR; TCRdb has only the in-frame clones, and not every one. The sample yields about 180,000 clones, 70% to 85% seen once. Input material: PBMCs. These receptors were taken from a woman aged 55-70 years in good health and CMV-seropositive. CDR3s leave out the opening cysteine and the closing phenylalanine or tryptophan. Each record gives: clone size, V gene, CDR3 protein. The size entry is marked missing in some rows and otherwise reads once, few, many or a size class.

NA,TRBV7-3,ASSLGASIFTDTQY
NA,TRBV9,ASSVSRRAYNEQF
NA,TRBV6-6,ASSYRDRGTDTQY
NA,TRBV19,ASIGTSGSPNLNEQF
few,TRBV4-2,ASSQGIVEPQH
once,TRBV19,ASSISPGTEAF
once,TRBV5-8,ASSYGLAGSSYNEQF
few,TRBV19,ATTLQSGGSYEQY
once,TRBV6-5,ASSYIKPGQGNTIY
NA,TRBV27,ASSPWTGTTGELF
NA,TRBV5-6,ASSISNEQF
NA,TRBV19,ASSVRQGGGADTQY
NA,TRBV10-3,AISAGTGGQGGTQY
NA,TRBV28,ASSLRGAQPQH
NA,TRBV7-8,ASSPRETSLGEQF
NA,TRBV10-3,AIRGWTSGQTDTQY
few,TRBV9,ASSVGSATIYGYT
NA,TRBV5-1,ASSPGTSGTSGYNEQF
NA,TRBV7-8,ASSLGITDTQY
once,TRBV9,ASSVGSDSNQPQH
NA,TRBV18,ASSPTGANYGYT
NA,TRBV6-5,ASSGSLQETQY
NA,TRBV23-1,ASSPKGTGYRITIY
NA,TRBV30,AWSHRQGGSYT
NA,TRBV7-3,ASRPTGGTYNEQF
few,TRBV5-1,ASSLVAGGAQETQY
few,TRBV28,ASSQTGTGNTIY
NA,TRBV19,ASSASGNTDTQY
NA,TRBV4-2,ASSQAAGDRAEAF
NA,TRBV6-1,ASIAWGGSYGYT